The text below deals with one T cell receptor (beta chain). This sample is part of a study of blood T cell repertoires in COVID-19. The wider study: Donors in the United States, Italy and Spain gave samples during acute or convalescent COVID-19. T cells, B-cell-depleted T cells, or PBMCs supplied cDNA or gDNA.

Trimming cost V 3 bases and J 7 bases, with 9 bases left between them. The CDR3 contains 12 residues. CDR1 and CDR2 (germline): SGHTA, FQGTGA. Per the original methods: Estimated nucleated cell counts came from reference gene primer amplification. Produced via immunoSEQ multiplex PCR; TCRdb's table is partial and in-frame only. The V and J calls and the clone size are those of that table, but D and trimming were determined from the DNA. This table has around 150,000 clones, roughly 85% appearing once. This sequence originates from a man aged 55 to 70 with acute or convalescent COVID-19. This sequence joins TRBV7-3 and TRBJ1-1; weak D call: TRBD1 (5 bases). Sequenced sample: peripheral blood. The CDR3 DNA sequence: TGTGCCAGCAGCTTGCGGGGGAGTGAAGCTTTCTTT. Translated: CASSLRGSEAFF.